This T cell receptor beta chain is from a study of technical replicates of blood from several donors. The CDR3 sequence is 14 residues long. Trimming took 1 base from V and 2 from J, leaving 7 bases between them. The V gene's germline CDR1 is SGHAT and CDR2 FQDESV (reference sequence). TCRdb's copy holds only in-frame clones and misses some; the assay was immunoSEQ multiplex PCR. The repertoire holds 65,000 to 85,000 clones, 90% to 95% seen once, with approximately 0.4% in the top ten. The chain recombines TRBV11-1 with TRBJ2-3; D not certain. The receptor was isolated from a human donor in good health. Sequenced input: T cells isolated from PBMCs. CDR3 residues: CASSLGHNTDTQYF. CDR3 bases: TGTGCCAGCAGCTTAGGGCACAACACAGATACGCAGTATTTT.